The T cell receptor beta chain described here comes from a study of blood T cell repertoires in COVID-19. TCRdb's copy holds only in-frame clones and misses some; the assay was immunoSEQ multiplex PCR. The data show some 350,000 clones, over 70% seen once. The length of the CDR3 is 16 residues. CDR1 and CDR2 (germline): LNHNV, YYDKDF (reference sequence). V was clipped by 1 base and J by 6 bases; unmatched bases: 7. The V call is TRBV15, the J call TRBJ2-2, with 8 bases matching TRBD1. The sample consisted of PBMCs or T cells enriched from blood (not recorded which). This receptor was identified in a man aged 25-45 years who had recovered from COVID-19. The CDR3 sequence: CATSRGDRGYPGELFF. The CDR3 DNA is TGTGCCACCAGCAGAGGAGACAGGGGTTACCCCGGGGAGCTGTTTTTT.